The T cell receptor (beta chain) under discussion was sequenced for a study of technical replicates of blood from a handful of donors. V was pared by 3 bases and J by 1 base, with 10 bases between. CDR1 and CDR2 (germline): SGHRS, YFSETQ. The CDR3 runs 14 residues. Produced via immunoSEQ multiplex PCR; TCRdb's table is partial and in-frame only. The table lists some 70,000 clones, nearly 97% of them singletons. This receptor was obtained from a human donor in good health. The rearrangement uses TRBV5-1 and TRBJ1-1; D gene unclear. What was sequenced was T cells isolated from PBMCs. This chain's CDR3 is CASSSSRENTEAFF. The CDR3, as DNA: TGCGCCAGCAGCTCCTCCCGAGAGAACACTGAAGCTTTCTTT.